This T cell receptor (beta chain) was profiled in a study of shared clonotypes between healthy human individuals. The method was immunoSEQ multiplex PCR; TCRdb's version includes in-frame clones alone and lacks a portion of them. The repertoire holds some 2,100,000 clones, with more than 85% as singletons. V gave up 7 bases and J gave up 0 bases, with 16 bases separating them. CDR3 length equals 15 residues. Germline values: CDR1 SQVTM, CDR2 ANQGSEA. Naive CD8 cells lacked CD45RO, underwent positive selection for CCR7 and left out terminally differentiated effector memory CD45RA+ cells. The chain carries TRBV29-1 and TRBJ1-3; D may be TRBD1 (5 bases). Sequencing was done on a sample of naive CD8+ T cells from PBMCs. This receptor was identified in a man younger than 30 in good health. Some clones in this sample may be carry-over from other donors' samples. The CDR3 region has the DNA TGCAGCGCCTCAGGAGGGGAGTTCTCTGGAAACACCATATATTTT. Residues: CSASGGEFSGNTIYF.